The clone carrying this TCR beta chain showed up just a few times. The antigen is not known. This sample is drawn from a study of early T cells in non-severe SARS-CoV-2 infection. Across the whole study: Sequencing of bulk RNA from unsorted whole blood was done, without chain pairing.

The CDR3 has 17 amino acids. Trimming took 2 bases from V and 2 from J; bases not matched to a gene: 3. Germline V gene sequence: CDR1 LGHNA, CDR2 YNFKEQ. Whole-study results and caveats: Using VDJdb, the matching emphasized anti-spike CD8 responses while missing private and CD4 specificities.

Attachment of unique molecular identifiers was made to individual cDNA molecules. TCRdb ran MiXCR on the 5' RACE reads and lists one entry per CDR3 protein. Of about 80,000 distinct CDR3 sequences listed, 7.5% to 10% are singletons. This sequence joins TRBV4-2 and TRBJ2-2, with 12 bases identical to TRBD2. Sequencing was carried out using whole blood. The sequence was collected from an adult who was a healthcare worker with PCR-confirmed SARS-CoV-2 infection or an uninfected control (not recorded which). The CDR3 DNA reads as TGTGCCAGCAGCCAACTCGGACTAGCGGGAAACACCGGGGAGCTGTTTTTT. This sequence encodes CASSQLGLAGNTGELFF.